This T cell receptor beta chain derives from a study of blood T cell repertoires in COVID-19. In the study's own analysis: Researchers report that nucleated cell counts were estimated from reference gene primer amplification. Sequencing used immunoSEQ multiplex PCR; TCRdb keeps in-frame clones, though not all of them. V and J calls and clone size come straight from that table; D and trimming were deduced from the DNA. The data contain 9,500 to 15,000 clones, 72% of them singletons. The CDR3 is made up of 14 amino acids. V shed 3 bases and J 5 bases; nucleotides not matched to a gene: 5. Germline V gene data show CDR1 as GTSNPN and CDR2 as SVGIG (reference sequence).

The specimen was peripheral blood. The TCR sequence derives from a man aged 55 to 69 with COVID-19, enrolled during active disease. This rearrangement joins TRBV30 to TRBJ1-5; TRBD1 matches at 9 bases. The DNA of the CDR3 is TGTGCCTGGAGCCGGGACAGGGTGGATCAGCCCCAGCATTTT. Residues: CAWSRDRVDQPQHF.